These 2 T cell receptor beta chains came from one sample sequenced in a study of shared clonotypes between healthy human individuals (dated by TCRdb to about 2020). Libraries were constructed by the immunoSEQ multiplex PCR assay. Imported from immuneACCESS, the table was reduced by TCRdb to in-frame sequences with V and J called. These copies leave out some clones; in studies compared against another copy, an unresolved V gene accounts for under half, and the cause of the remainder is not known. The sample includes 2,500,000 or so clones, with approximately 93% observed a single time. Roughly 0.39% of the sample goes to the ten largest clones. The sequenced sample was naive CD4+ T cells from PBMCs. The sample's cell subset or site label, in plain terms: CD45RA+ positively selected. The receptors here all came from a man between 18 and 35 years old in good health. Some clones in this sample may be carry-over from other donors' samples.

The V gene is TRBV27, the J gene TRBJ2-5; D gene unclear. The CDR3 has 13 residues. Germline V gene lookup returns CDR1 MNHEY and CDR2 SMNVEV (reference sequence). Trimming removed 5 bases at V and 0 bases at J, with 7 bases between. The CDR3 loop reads CASSKSHQETQYF. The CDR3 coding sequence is TGTGCCAGCAGTAAGTCCCACCAAGAGACCCAGTACTTC.

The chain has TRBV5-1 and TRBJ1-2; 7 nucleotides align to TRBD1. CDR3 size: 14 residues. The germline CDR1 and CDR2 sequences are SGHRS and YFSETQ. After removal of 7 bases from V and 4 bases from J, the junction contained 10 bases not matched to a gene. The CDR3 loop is CASRSSGTVYGYTF. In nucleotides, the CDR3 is TGCGCCAGCCGGAGTTCCGGGACAGTCTATGGCTACACCTTC.